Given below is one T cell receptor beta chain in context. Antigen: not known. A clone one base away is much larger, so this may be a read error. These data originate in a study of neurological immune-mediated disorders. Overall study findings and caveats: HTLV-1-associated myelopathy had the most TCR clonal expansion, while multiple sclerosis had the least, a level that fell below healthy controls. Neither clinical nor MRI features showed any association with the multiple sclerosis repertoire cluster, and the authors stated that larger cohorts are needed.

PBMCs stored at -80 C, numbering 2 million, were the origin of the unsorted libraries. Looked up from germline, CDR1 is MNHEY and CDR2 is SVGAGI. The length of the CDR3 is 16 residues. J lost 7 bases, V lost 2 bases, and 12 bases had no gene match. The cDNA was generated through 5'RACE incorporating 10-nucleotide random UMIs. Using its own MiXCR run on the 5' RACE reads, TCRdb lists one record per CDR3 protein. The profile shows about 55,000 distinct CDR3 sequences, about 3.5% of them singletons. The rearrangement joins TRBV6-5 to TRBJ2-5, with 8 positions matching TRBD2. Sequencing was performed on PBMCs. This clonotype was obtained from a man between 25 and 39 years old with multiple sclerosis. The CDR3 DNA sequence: TGTGCCAGCAGTTACCCCGGGACTAGAGTCACTCGGACCCAGTACTTC. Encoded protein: CASSYPGTRVTRTQYF.